A single sample is the source of the 28 T cell receptor beta chains below, sequenced in a study of vaccination and CD4 T cells after COVID-19. These receptors have no identified antigens. Cultured CD4+ T cells had their DNA profiled by the Oncomine TCR Beta short-read assay. Using its own MiXCR run on the PCR reads, TCRdb lists one record per CDR3 protein. The table has over 15,000 distinct CDR3 sequences, over 35% seen once; the top ten hold about a sixth. Specified time point: late sampling 161 to 241 days after vaccination in three convalescent patients. Indicated treatment: approximately 10-day PBMC culture with coronavirus spike peptide pools or control peptides (ViraFEST assay). Sequenced material: CD4+ T cells from blood, cultured in vitro, taken about 7 months after SARS-CoV-2 vaccination. The receptor set was obtained from a human donor who had recovered from COVID-19.

V and J are TRBV20-1 and TRBJ2-1; 12 positions match TRBD2. This CDR3 is 17 amino acids long. The V gene's germline CDR1 is DFQATT and CDR2 SNEGSKA (reference sequence). J gave up 3 bases and V 3 bases, and 9 bases lay outside the gene matches. The CDR3 is CSARGASGGAFYNEQFF. DNA of the CDR3: TGCAGTGCTAGGGGTGCTAGCGGGGGGGCTTTCTACAATGAGCAGTTCTTC.

The rearrangement uses TRBV12-3 or TRBV12-4 and TRBJ2-1; unclear D gene. The V and J ends lost 6 bases and 0 bases respectively, with 12 bases between them. This CDR3 spans 15 amino acids. CDR3 coding DNA: TGTGCCAGCAGACGCTTTCTGAGCTCCTACAATGAGCAGTTCTTC. Residues: CASRRFLSSYNEQFF.

The gene calls are TRBV6-1 and TRBJ1-2; D is unresolved. CDR1 is MNHNS and CDR2 is SASEGT in the germline V gene. The CDR3 has 13 amino acids. V lost 7 bases and J lost 1, with 10 bases in between. The CDR3 nucleotides read TGTGCCAGCACATCAGGATTTAACTATGGCTACACCTTC. This codes for CASTSGFNYGYTF.

This rearrangement joins TRBV5-4 to TRBJ1-1, with D maybe TRBD1 (5 bases). The V gene's germline CDR1 is SGHNT and CDR2 YYREEE (reference sequence). V was clipped by 4 bases and J by 4 bases, with 20 bases between them. The CDR3 is 16 amino acids. For the CDR3, the DNA is TGTGCCAGCAGCCCCGAGTTACGGGGGATGGTCACTGAAGCTTTCTTT. Translated: CASSPELRGMVTEAFF. The variable domain in full, with the rest retrieved from reference TRBV5-4 and TRBJ1-1, is ETGVTQSPTHLIKTRGQQVTLRCSSQSGHNTVSWYQQALGQGPQFIFQYYREEENGRGNFPPRFSGLQFPNYSSELNVNALELDDSALYLCASSPELRGMVTEAFFGQGTRLTVV.

This clonotype was picked up a small number of times. The genes are TRBV7-6 and TRBJ1-1; 7 positions match TRBD1. Germline V CDR1 and CDR2: SGHVS, FNYEAQ. CDR3 size: 13 residues. V trimming: 1 base; J trimming: 5 bases; junction bases outside the gene matches: 1. CDR3 sequence (DNA): TGTGCCAGCAGCTTAGACAGGGGAACTGAAGCTTTCTTT. Its protein is CASSLDRGTEAFF.

Only one count was recorded for this clonotype. The chain joins TRBV6-2 or TRBV6-3 to TRBJ1-1; 9 bases are a match to TRBD1. Germline V CDR1 and CDR2: MNHEY, SVGEGT. V lost 5 bases, J lost 8 bases, and 9 bases stayed unmatched. The CDR3 contains 14 residues. CDR3: CASSDLQGAAEAFF. CDR3 bases: TGTGCCAGCAGTGACTTACAGGGGGCGGCCGAAGCTTTCTTT.

This clonotype showed up just a few times. The rearrangement joins TRBV20-1 to TRBJ2-5; D is perhaps TRBD1 (5 bases). CDR3 length: 13 amino acids. The ends were cut back, 1 base at V and 5 bases at J, with 11 bases in the middle. Per germline, CDR1 DFQATT and CDR2 SNEGSKA (reference sequence). For the CDR3, the DNA is TGCAGTGCTAGAGTGGCAGGGTCGGAGACCCAGTACTTC. Translating gives CSARVAGSETQYF.

The chain combines TRBV7-2 with TRBJ2-3; TRBD2 aligns across 8 bases. With V trimmed by 2 bases and J by 6 bases, 10 bases remained unmatched. CDR3 length equals 16 residues. CDR1 and CDR2 from the germline V gene are SGHTA and FQGNSA. The CDR3 here is CASSLQGTSLADTQYF. DNA of the CDR3: TGTGCCAGCAGCTTACAAGGGACTAGTTTAGCCGATACGCAGTATTTT.

The chain employs TRBV11-3 and TRBJ2-5; D gene unclear. The CDR3 sequence is 14 residues long. Trimming took 3 bases from V and 0 from J, leaving 8 bases between them. The germline CDR1 and CDR2 sequences are SGHNT and YENEEA. The CDR3 loop reads CASSFTTYQETQYF. The CDR3 nucleotides read TGTGCCAGCAGCTTCACGACATACCAAGAGACCCAGTACTTC.

This clonotype was detected only a few times. The V and J genes are TRBV6-1 and TRBJ1-1; D call uncertain. This CDR3 has 13 amino acids. The V and J ends lost 6 bases and 4 bases respectively, with 12 bases between them. The germline gives CDR1 MNHNS, CDR2 SASEGT. CDR3 nucleotides: TGTGCCAGCAGCGGGTCCCCCGGCACTGAAGCTTTCTTT. Its protein is CASSGSPGTEAFF.

The gene calls are TRBV25-1 and TRBJ1-5; D is possibly TRBD1 (5 bases). The V end was cut by 2 bases, the J end by 2 bases, with 13 bases between. The CDR3 loop spans 16 amino acids. Germline assignment: CDR1 MGHDK and CDR2 SYGVNS. CDR3 bases: TGTGCCAGCAGTGAAGGCGGCAGGGAAGGCAATCAGCCCCAGCATTTT. This encodes CASSEGGREGNQPQHF.

This clonotype was found once. This chain joins TRBV5-5 and TRBJ1-6; perhaps TRBD1 as D (5 bases). Per germline, CDR1 SGHKS and CDR2 YYEKEE (reference sequence). The CDR3 runs 17 residues. Trimming removed 4 bases from V and 6 bases from J, with 20 bases in between. CDR3 DNA sequence: TGTGCCAGCAGCCGGGGGGGTGCGTTTAGCTCTAATTCACCCCTCCACTTT. Its translation is CASSRGGAFSSNSPLHF.

The count of this clonotype is one. The chain carries TRBV7-9 and TRBJ1-4; the D is unclear. CDR1 and CDR2 (germline): SEHNR, FQNEAQ (reference sequence). The CDR3 loop spans 14 amino acids. V lost 4 bases, J lost 5 bases, and 11 bases lay in between. The CDR3 here is CASSSLETNEKLFF. In DNA form, the CDR3 reads TGTGCCAGCAGCTCCCTTGAGACGAATGAAAAACTGTTTTTT.

The V and J genes are TRBV2 and TRBJ1-5, with 9 bases fitting TRBD1. This CDR3 is built from 13 residues. The junction had 5 bases not matched to a gene; V was cut back by 7 bases and J by 7 bases. Germline values: CDR1 SNHLY, CDR2 FYNNEI. DNA of the CDR3: TGTGCCAGCAAGGGACAGGGTATCCAGCCCCAGCATTTT. Amino acid sequence: CASKGQGIQPQHF.

The chain combines TRBV5-4 with TRBJ2-6; D is undetermined. Looked up from germline, CDR1 is SGHNT and CDR2 is YYREEE (reference sequence). The germline V and J ends were trimmed by 0 bases and 0 bases, with 7 bases remaining between them. CDR3 size: 16 residues. DNA for the CDR3: TGTGCCAGCAGCTTGGCCGCGAACTCTGGGGCCAACGTCCTGACTTTC. It specifies CASSLAANSGANVLTF.

V gene TRBV5-1 combines with J gene TRBJ2-7, with 10 bases aligning to TRBD1. Looked up from germline, CDR1 is SGHRS and CDR2 is YFSETQ. CDR3 length equals 17 residues. Trimming cost V 3 bases and J 5 bases; bases outside gene matches: 14. CDR3 amino acids: CASSWVGGGTGDHEQYF. In DNA, the CDR3 is TGCGCCAGCAGCTGGGTCGGTGGGGGGACAGGGGACCACGAGCAGTACTTC. The entire variable domain, with the rest obtained from reference TRBV5-1 and TRBJ2-7, is as follows: KAGVTQTPRYLIKTRGQQVTLSCSPISGHRSVSWYQQTPGQGLQFLFEYFSETQRNKGNFPGRFSGRQFSNSRSEMNVSTLELGDSALYLCASSWVGGGTGDHEQYFGPGTRLTVT.

This rearrangement joins TRBV11-1 to TRBJ2-3; no reliable D call. V shed 5 bases and J shed 1 base, with 13 bases lying between them. This CDR3 has 15 amino acids. Germline V gene lookup returns CDR1 SGHAT and CDR2 FQDESV (reference sequence). This chain's CDR3 is CASSVPSLGTDTQYF. In DNA, the CDR3 is TGTGCCAGCAGCGTACCATCTCTCGGCACAGATACGCAGTATTTT.

This clonotype occurred a few times. The rearrangement joins TRBV24-1 to TRBJ1-1; 9 bases fit TRBD1. Germline V gives CDR1 KGHDR, CDR2 SFDVKD. Unmatched junction bases numbered 8, after V lost 9 bases and J lost 1 base. The CDR3 has 15 amino acids. The CDR3: CATRTGGMGNTEAFF. In nucleotides, the CDR3 is TGTGCCACCCGTACAGGGGGCATGGGGAACACTGAAGCTTTCTTT.

The genes are TRBV20-1 and TRBJ2-3; tentatively, D is TRBD1 or TRBD2 (5 bases each). The CDR3 spans 13 residues. Trimming took off 2 bases at V and 10 bases at J, with 16 bases between the two ends. Germline CDR1 and CDR2: DFQATT and SNEGSKA (reference sequence). The CDR3 DNA reads as TGCAGTGCTAGATCCGGGACCAAGGCATCGCAGTATTTT. This encodes CSARSGTKASQYF.

This clonotype was seen a few times. In DNA form, the CDR3 reads TGCAGTGCGAAGGGGTGGGAGGGCACTGAAGCTTTCTTT. Translation: CSAKGWEGTEAFF. V usage is TRBV20-1 and J usage is TRBJ1-1, with a possible D match to TRBD1 (5 bases). Germline CDR1 and CDR2: DFQATT and SNEGSKA (reference sequence). V was trimmed by 6 bases and J by 4 bases, leaving 15 bases between them. The CDR3 loop spans 13 amino acids.

This chain links TRBV20-1 with TRBJ2-2; D not certain. In germline, CDR1 is DFQATT, CDR2 SNEGSKA (reference sequence). Trimming cost V 3 bases and J 4 bases, with 12 bases left between them. CDR3 length: 14 amino acids. This CDR3 reads CSARGPVGTGELFF. In DNA, the CDR3 is TGCAGTGCTAGGGGCCCCGTGGGCACCGGGGAGCTGTTTTTT.

This clonotype ranks as medium-sized. The chain employs TRBV6-1 and TRBJ1-2; 8 nucleotides align to TRBD1. This CDR3 contains 12 residues. Germline-derived CDR1 and CDR2 are MNHNS and SASEGT. The trim removed 8 bases at V and 2 bases at J, leaving 1 base unmatched. The CDR3 sequence: CASWTGNYGYTF. The CDR3 coding sequence is TGTGCCAGCTGGACAGGGAACTATGGCTACACCTTC.

This clonotype came up a few times. The chain uses TRBV20-1 and TRBJ2-7; D gene ambiguous. Trimming shortened V by 2 bases and J by 7 bases, and 9 bases separated the two germline ends. Germline CDR1 is DFQATT and CDR2 is SNEGSKA (reference sequence). The CDR3 has 11 residues. CDR3 loop: CSARSPWEQYF. CDR3 DNA: TGCAGTGCTAGAAGTCCGTGGGAGCAGTACTTC.

In its sample, this clonotype was seen a few times. This chain joins TRBV15 and TRBJ2-7; possible D gene TRBD1, 6 bases. V was cut by 1 base and J by 0 bases, with 13 bases left in between. Per the germline V gene, CDR1 is LNHNV and CDR2 is YYDKDF (reference sequence). There are 16 residues in the CDR3. CDR3 region: CATSRAFQGHSYEQYF. CDR3 coding DNA: TGTGCCACCAGCAGAGCATTCCAGGGGCACTCCTACGAGCAGTACTTC.

This clonotype was picked up a small number of times. The rearrangement uses TRBV20-1 and TRBJ2-3; no clear D. This CDR3 is 11 amino acids long. Germline CDR1 reads DFQATT; CDR2 reads SNEGSKA (reference sequence). V shed 3 bases and J shed 4 bases, with 5 bases lying between them. The CDR3 DNA reads as TGCAGTGCTAGCGGACCAGATACGCAGTATTTT. Residues: CSASGPDTQYF.

This clonotype turned up a few times. The chain joins TRBV20-1 to TRBJ1-2; TRBD1 is a possible D gene (5 bases). The CDR3 has 15 residues. Germline CDR1 and CDR2: DFQATT and SNEGSKA (reference sequence). The CDR3 DNA reads TGCAGCGCAGCGGGGCCCTCAACACGAGGCTATGGCTACACCTTC. This translates into CSAAGPSTRGYGYTF.

The CDR3 here is CASSLIGGGGKQFF. In nucleotides, the CDR3 is TGTGCCAGCAGCTTAATAGGAGGTGGGGGGAAGCAGTTCTTC. J is TRBJ2-1 and V is TRBV7-3, with D possibly being TRBD2 (6 bases). The CDR3 consists of 14 residues. Germline V lookup: CDR1 SGHTA, CDR2 FQGTGA. Trimming took off 1 base at V and 11 bases at J, with 15 bases between the two ends.

V usage is TRBV7-3 and J usage is TRBJ1-2, with 10 bases aligning to TRBD1. This CDR3 has 13 amino acids. Germline V lookup: CDR1 SGHTA, CDR2 FQGTGA. Trimming took 5 bases from V and 7 from J; bases not matched to a gene: 4. Here the CDR3 DNA reads TGTGCCAGCAGCCTGACAGGGGGCTCTGGCTACACCTTC. Encoded protein: CASSLTGGSGYTF.